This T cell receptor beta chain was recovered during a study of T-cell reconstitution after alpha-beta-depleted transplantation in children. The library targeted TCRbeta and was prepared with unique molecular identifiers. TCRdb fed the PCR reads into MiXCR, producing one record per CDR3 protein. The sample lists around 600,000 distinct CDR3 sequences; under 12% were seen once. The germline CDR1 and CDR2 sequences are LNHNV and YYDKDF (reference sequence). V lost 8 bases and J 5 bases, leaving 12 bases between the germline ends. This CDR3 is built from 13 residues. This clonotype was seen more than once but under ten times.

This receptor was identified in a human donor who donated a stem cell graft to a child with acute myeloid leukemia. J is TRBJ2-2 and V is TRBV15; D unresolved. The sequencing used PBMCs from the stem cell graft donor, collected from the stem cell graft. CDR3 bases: TGTGCCACCCGCGGACCTGGGACCGGGGAGCTGTTTTTT. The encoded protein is CATRGPGTGELFF.